Below, 22 T cell receptor beta chains from the same sample are listed, as sequenced in a study of graft-versus-host responses after intestinal transplantation. The repertoire was sequenced with immunoSEQ multiplex PCR; TCRdb's copy has only in-frame clones and lacks some. In the table there are tens of thousands of clones, roughly 90% of which are singletons. The sequencing used PBMCs, collected 98 days after intestinal transplantation. These receptors all stem from a human patient who received an intestinal transplant, so some T cells may come from the graft donor.

The chain employs TRBV4-1 and TRBJ1-6, with 9 bases that match TRBD1. There are 16 residues in the CDR3. The ends lost 0 bases at V and 9 bases at J; junction bases unmatched: 6. Germline V gives CDR1 MGHRA, CDR2 YSYEKL. CDR3 coding DNA: TGCGCCAGCAGCCAAGAGAAGGGACAGGGCAGTTCACCCCTCCACTTT. The encoded protein is CASSQEKGQGSSPLHF.

As regards this clone: Other DNA sequences in the sample encode the same CDR3. V usage is TRBV19 and J usage is TRBJ2-7, with 8 bases that match TRBD1. Per germline, CDR1 LNHDA and CDR2 SQIVND (reference sequence). The CDR3 sequence is 13 residues long. Trimming at V came to 9 bases and at J to 8 bases, leaving 12 bases not matched to a gene. Written as DNA, the CDR3 is TGTGCCAGCAGTTCCCGGACAGGGTTAAAGCAGTACTTC. It translates to CASSSRTGLKQYF.

The V call is TRBV9, the J call TRBJ2-5; either TRBD1 or TRBD2 may fit D (6 bases each). The germline V gene has CDR1 SGDLS and CDR2 YYNGEE. Trimming removed 5 bases at V and 5 bases at J, with 16 bases between. The CDR3 contains 14 residues. CDR3 in DNA: TGTGCCAGCAGTTCTCTCCGGAGGGGGGAGACCCAGTACTTC. It is translated as CASSSLRRGETQYF.

This chain joins TRBV27 and TRBJ2-3; TRBD1 is a possible D gene (5 bases). V lost 0 bases, J lost 1 base, and 14 bases lay in between. Looked up from germline, CDR1 is MNHEY and CDR2 is SMNVEV (reference sequence). The CDR3 covers 17 residues. The CDR3 nucleotides are TGTGCCAGCAGTTTATCAGTAGGGGATAGAGGCACAGATACGCAGTATTTT. Amino acid sequence: CASSLSVGDRGTDTQYF.

V and J are TRBV10-2 and TRBJ2-3; TRBD2 matches 12 bases. CDR3 length: 19 residues. Trimming took 3 bases from V and 2 from J; bases not matched to a gene: 12. The germline CDR1 and CDR2 sequences are WSHSY and SAAADI. The CDR3 here is CASSEWSSGGAWDTDTQYF. The CDR3 bases are TGCGCCAGCAGTGAATGGTCTAGCGGGGGGGCATGGGACACAGATACGCAGTATTTT.

The chain has TRBV2 and TRBJ2-5; a possible D gene is TRBD2 (5 bases). Trimming stripped 11 bases from V and 0 bases from J, with 16 bases between. CDR3 length: 14 residues. The V gene's germline CDR1 is SNHLY and CDR2 FYNNEI. The CDR3 spells CAAGVAAYQETQYF. DNA of the CDR3: TGTGCCGCCGGGGTGGCCGCGTACCAAGAGACCCAGTACTTC.

The rearrangement uses TRBV6-6 and TRBJ2-7; D not certain. CDR3 length equals 12 residues. Trimming stripped 6 bases from V and 3 bases from J, with 9 bases between. CDR1 is MNHNY, CDR2 SVGAGI, per germline (reference sequence). The CDR3 DNA follows: TGTGCCAGCAGCTTCACCGGCTACGAGCAGTACTTC. Its translation is CASSFTGYEQYF.

This chain uses TRBV4-1 with TRBJ2-4; D remains unclear. Germline values: CDR1 MGHRA, CDR2 YSYEKL. Trimming took off 0 bases at V and 8 bases at J, with 8 bases between the two ends. This CDR3 is built from 13 residues. The CDR3 here is CASSQEAVHIQYF. The CDR3 DNA is TGCGCCAGCAGCCAAGAGGCAGTTCACATTCAGTACTTC.

This rearrangement joins TRBV11-2 to TRBJ2-5, with D hard to call. The germline V and J ends were trimmed by 5 bases and 4 bases, with 11 bases remaining between them. Germline V gene lookup returns CDR1 SGHAT and CDR2 FQNNGV. The CDR3 sequence is 13 residues long. The CDR3 loop is CASSPDLVETQYF. The CDR3 DNA follows: TGTGCCAGCAGCCCCGACTTAGTAGAGACCCAGTACTTC.

The gene calls are TRBV7-6 and TRBJ1-2, with TRBD1 matching over 8 bases. The CDR3 has 14 residues. CDR1 is SGHVS, CDR2 FNYEAQ, per germline. V shed 3 bases, J shed 2 bases, and the junction held 2 bases outside the gene matches. The CDR3 region is CASSLGDRNYGYTF. The CDR3, as DNA: TGTGCCAGCAGCTTGGGGGACAGGAACTATGGCTACACCTTC.

J is TRBJ2-5 and V is TRBV4-1, with TRBD2 matching over 13 bases. Near its end, the DNA agrees better with TRBJ2-7, so the J call may be wrong. The CDR3 runs 17 residues. Germline loops: CDR1 MGHRA, CDR2 YSYEKL. The CDR3 nucleotides are TGCGCCAGCAGTCCTGGACTAGCGGGAGTTACCATCTACGAGCAGTACTTC. It codes for CASSPGLAGVTIYEQYF.

The chain uses TRBV5-4 and TRBJ2-1; the match to TRBD1 covers 10 bases. Germline V gives CDR1 SGHNT, CDR2 YYREEE (reference sequence). This CDR3 comprises 15 residues. V shed 0 bases and J 6 bases; nucleotides not matched to a gene: 3. CDR3: CASSLVGTGANEQFF. As DNA, the CDR3 is TGTGCCAGCAGCTTGGTGGGGACAGGGGCCAATGAGCAGTTCTTC.

The count of this clone is one. The rearrangement joins TRBV4-1 to TRBJ2-5; 9 nucleotides match TRBD1. The CDR3 extends over 15 amino acids. J was trimmed by 4 bases and V by 1 base; bases with no gene match: 4. CDR1 and CDR2 (germline): MGHRA, YSYEKL. The CDR3 nucleotides read TGCGCCAGCAGCCAAGTAGGGACAGGGAGAGAGACCCAGTACTTC. Its protein product is CASSQVGTGRETQYF.

The chain recombines TRBV5-5 with TRBJ1-4; D uncertain. CDR3 size: 14 residues. Trimming shortened V by 0 bases and J by 2 bases, and 5 bases separated the two germline ends. The germline CDR1 and CDR2 sequences are SGHKS and YYEKEE (reference sequence). CDR3 in DNA: TGTGCCAGCAGCTTGGCCAGCACTAATGAAAAACTGTTTTTT. It encodes CASSLASTNEKLFF. The complete variable domain, with remaining parts taken from reference TRBV5-5 and TRBJ1-4, reads DAGVTQSPTHLIKTRGQQVTLRCSPISGHKSVSWYQQVLGQGPQFIFQYYEKEERGRGNFPDRFSARQFPNYSSELNVNALLLGDSALYLCASSLASTNEKLFFGSGTQLSVL.

The gene calls are TRBV4-2 and TRBJ2-2; D is ambiguous. Germline V gene data show CDR1 as LGHNA and CDR2 as YNFKEQ. V dropped 6 bases and J dropped 7 bases, with 15 bases sitting between them. The CDR3 runs 14 residues. Here the CDR3 reads CASREKGAGGELFF. CDR3 bases: TGTGCCAGCAGAGAGAAGGGCGCCGGCGGGGAGCTGTTTTTT.

The chain employs TRBV25-1 and TRBJ1-5; D is undetermined. The V end lost 4 bases, the J end lost 8 bases, and 9 bases lay between the germline ends. The CDR3 is made up of 12 amino acids. Germline V lookup: CDR1 MGHDK, CDR2 SYGVNS. The CDR3 DNA reads TGTGCCAGCAGTGGGGAGGGAAAGCCCCAGCATTTT. Translated: CASSGEGKPQHF.

V is TRBV6-1 and J is TRBJ2-3; 7 bases agree with TRBD2. V trimming: 8 bases; J trimming: 2 bases; junction bases outside the gene matches: 4. This CDR3 spans 13 amino acids. Germline V CDR1 and CDR2: MNHNS, SASEGT. CDR3 in DNA: TGTGCCAGCCGGGACTACTTCACAGATACGCAGTATTTT. Its protein product is CASRDYFTDTQYF.

This clone was counted only a few times. V usage is TRBV29-1 and J usage is TRBJ1-2; D not resolved. This CDR3 has 13 amino acids. CDR1 is SQVTM and CDR2 is ANQGSEA in the germline V gene. V gave up 5 bases and J gave up 3 bases, with 13 bases separating them. CDR3 nucleotide sequence: TGCAGCGTTTTACGGACCGAGTACTATGGCTACACCTTC. This codes for CSVLRTEYYGYTF.

V and J are TRBV15 and TRBJ1-5; D is uncertain. The CDR3 loop spans 15 amino acids. Per germline, CDR1 LNHNV and CDR2 YYDKDF (reference sequence). V lost 1 base and J lost 0, with 7 bases in between. CDR3: CATSRVEGSNQPQHF. CDR3 sequence (DNA): TGTGCCACCAGCAGAGTAGAGGGTAGCAATCAGCCCCAGCATTTT.

The chain carries TRBV9 and TRBJ2-3; TRBD1 is a possible D gene (6 bases). The germline V and J ends were trimmed by 0 bases and 2 bases, with 16 bases remaining between them. CDR1 is SGDLS and CDR2 is YYNGEE in the germline V gene. The CDR3 has 17 residues. For the CDR3, the DNA is TGTGCCAGCAGCGTAGGATCGGCAGGGGAGTACACAGATACGCAGTATTTT. Translating gives CASSVGSAGEYTDTQYF.

The chain employs TRBV12-5 and TRBJ2-5; 9 nucleotides line up with TRBD1. J gave up 5 bases and V 0 bases, and 7 bases lay outside the gene matches. CDR3 length: 16 amino acids. Germline-derived CDR1 and CDR2 are LGHNT and FRNRAP. CDR3 sequence (DNA): TGTGCTAGTGGTTTGGTATCCTGGACAGGGGCGGAGACCCAGTACTTC. It is translated as CASGLVSWTGAETQYF.

The chain combines TRBV4-1 with TRBJ2-1; D might be TRBD1 or TRBD2, each matching 6 bases. Germline V gene sequence: CDR1 MGHRA, CDR2 YSYEKL. Trimming removed 0 bases from V and 0 bases from J, with 12 bases in between. The CDR3 is 17 amino acids. The CDR3 reads CASSQEGGGSSYNEQFF. The DNA for the CDR3 is TGCGCCAGCAGCCAAGAAGGGGGAGGAAGCTCCTACAATGAGCAGTTCTTC.